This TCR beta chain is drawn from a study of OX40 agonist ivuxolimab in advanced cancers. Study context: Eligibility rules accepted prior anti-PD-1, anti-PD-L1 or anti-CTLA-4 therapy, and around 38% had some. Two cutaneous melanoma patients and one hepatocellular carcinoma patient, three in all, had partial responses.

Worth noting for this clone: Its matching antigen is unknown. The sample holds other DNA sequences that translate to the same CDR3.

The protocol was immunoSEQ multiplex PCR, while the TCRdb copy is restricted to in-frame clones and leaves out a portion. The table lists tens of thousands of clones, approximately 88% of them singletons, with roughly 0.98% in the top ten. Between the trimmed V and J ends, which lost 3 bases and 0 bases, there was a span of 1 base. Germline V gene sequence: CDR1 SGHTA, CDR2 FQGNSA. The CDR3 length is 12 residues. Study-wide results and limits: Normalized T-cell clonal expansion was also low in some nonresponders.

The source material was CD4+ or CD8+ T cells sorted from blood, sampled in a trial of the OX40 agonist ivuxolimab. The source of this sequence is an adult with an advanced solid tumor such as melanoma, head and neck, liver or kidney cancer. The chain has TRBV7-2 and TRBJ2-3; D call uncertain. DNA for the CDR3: TGTGCCAGCAGCTTCAGCACAGATACGCAGTATTTT. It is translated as CASSFSTDTQYF.